This TCR beta chain was profiled in a study of shared clonotypes between healthy human individuals. At least ten counts were recorded for this clone. Generated by immunoSEQ multiplex PCR, the TCRdb table keeps only in-frame clones and is missing some. Altogether hundreds of thousands of clones are present, about 85% being singletons, with the ten largest covering about 13%. This TCR was sampled from a woman aged 40 to 50 in good health. Some clones in this sample may be carry-over from other donors' samples. Sample: PBMCs.

CDR3 sequence reads: CASSYSRLDNEQFF. DNA of the CDR3: TGTGCCAGCAGTTACTCTCGACTGGACAATGAGCAGTTCTTC. This chain uses TRBV6-6 with TRBJ2-1; D is undetermined. CDR1 and CDR2 (germline): MNHNY, SVGAGI (reference sequence). This CDR3 is 14 amino acids long. The V gene lost 0 bases and the J gene lost 5 bases, with 8 bases spanning the gap.